This is a list of T cell receptor beta chains from one sample in a study of blood T cell repertoires in COVID-19. Generated by immunoSEQ multiplex PCR, the TCRdb table keeps only in-frame clones and is missing some. There are about 120,000 clones in the sample; approximately 83% occur only once, and 11% lies in the top ten. Sequenced input: peripheral blood. These receptors were collected from an elderly man with acute or convalescent COVID-19. The CDR3 runs from the conserved cysteine through the conserved F or W. Each record gives: V gene, J gene, D gene, clone size, CDR3 DNA, CDR3 protein. A D gene is named only where the DNA matches it firmly. A clone size is listed for some rows: how often the clone was seen (once, few, many), or a class if it is expanded.

V gene: TRBV6-4; J gene: TRBJ1-4; D gene: -; clone size: -; CDR3 DNA: TGTGCCAGCAGTGAGGTAGGAGAGTCCGGCGATGAAAAACTGTTTTTT; CDR3 protein: CASSEVGESGDEKLFF
V gene: TRBV6-6; J gene: TRBJ2-5; D gene: TRBD2; clone size: -; CDR3 DNA: TGTGCCAGCAGTCGACCCCCAGCGGGGGAGACCCAGTACTTC; CDR3 protein: CASSRPPAGETQYF
V gene: TRBV4-3; J gene: TRBJ1-5; D gene: -; clone size: -; CDR3 DNA: TGCGCCAGCCTTCCCGGGACTAGGGGTCGGTTAGACCAGCCCCAGCATTTT; CDR3 protein: CASLPGTRGRLDQPQHF
V gene: TRBV10-2; J gene: TRBJ1-5; D gene: TRBD1; clone size: -; CDR3 DNA: TGCGCCACTGGACAGGCCCTCGGGAAGCCCCAGCATTTT; CDR3 protein: CATGQALGKPQHF
V gene: TRBV18; J gene: TRBJ1-6; D gene: -; clone size: -; CDR3 DNA: TGTGCCAGCTCACCTCCACCGGGACAACTAAATTCACCCCTCCACTTT; CDR3 protein: CASSPPPGQLNSPLHF
V gene: TRBV7-9; J gene: TRBJ1-5; D gene: -; clone size: -; CDR3 DNA: TGTGCCAGCAGCTTAGCGAACACGGGAAATCAGCCCCAGCATTTT; CDR3 protein: CASSLANTGNQPQHF
V gene: TRBV14; J gene: TRBJ1-6; D gene: -; clone size: once; CDR3 DNA: TGTGCCAGCAGCTATAACAGGGCTTGGAATTCACCCCTCCACTTT; CDR3 protein: CASSYNRAWNSPLHF
V gene: TRBV5-1; J gene: TRBJ2-5; D gene: -; clone size: -; CDR3 DNA: TGCGCCAGCAGCTTGGGACAGCCTTACCAAGAGACCCAGTACTTC; CDR3 protein: CASSLGQPYQETQYF
V gene: TRBV4-1; J gene: TRBJ1-1; D gene: -; clone size: -; CDR3 DNA: TGCGCCAGCAGCCGGAGCGGGACTTCTAACACTGAAGCTTTCTTT; CDR3 protein: CASSRSGTSNTEAFF
V gene: TRBV5-1; J gene: TRBJ2-7; D gene: -; clone size: -; CDR3 DNA: TGCGCCAGCAGCGGCCAGGGGCGTCACGAGCAGTACTTC; CDR3 protein: CASSGQGRHEQYF
V gene: TRBV5-1; J gene: TRBJ1-5; D gene: -; clone size: -; CDR3 DNA: TGCGCCAGCAGCTTAAAATCAGGGTCCAATCAGCCCCAGCATTTT; CDR3 protein: CASSLKSGSNQPQHF
V gene: TRBV5-4; J gene: TRBJ2-1; D gene: TRBD2; clone size: once; CDR3 DNA: TGTGCCAGCAACCTGGGGCTAGCGGGCGGCGAGCAGTTCTTC; CDR3 protein: CASNLGLAGGEQFF
V gene: TRBV5-4; J gene: TRBJ1-4; D gene: TRBD1; clone size: -; CDR3 DNA: TGTGCCAGCAGCTTGTGGGGCCGGGACAGCAATGAAAAACTGTTTTTT; CDR3 protein: CASSLWGRDSNEKLFF
V gene: TRBV5-6; J gene: TRBJ1-2; D gene: -; clone size: -; CDR3 DNA: TGTGCCAGCAGCTCTCTGGACAGTAACTATGGCTACACCTTC; CDR3 protein: CASSSLDSNYGYTF
V gene: TRBV6-5; J gene: TRBJ1-5; D gene: -; clone size: -; CDR3 DNA: TGTGCCAGCAGTTACGCGGCCCCTCCATGGCCCCAGCATTTT; CDR3 protein: CASSYAAPPWPQHF
V gene: TRBV19; J gene: TRBJ1-1; D gene: -; clone size: -; CDR3 DNA: TGTGCCAGTAGTCCGTTCCCCGCGGAGGGCACTGAAGCTTTCTTT; CDR3 protein: CASSPFPAEGTEAFF
V gene: TRBV7-9; J gene: TRBJ1-1; D gene: -; clone size: -; CDR3 DNA: TGTGCCAGCAGCTTAGGGCGGGATAACACTGAAGCTTTCTTT; CDR3 protein: CASSLGRDNTEAFF
V gene: TRBV27; J gene: TRBJ2-5; D gene: TRBD1; clone size: once; CDR3 DNA: TGTGCCAGCAGTCCTCACCCGGGACAGGCAAGAGAGACCCAGTACTTC; CDR3 protein: CASSPHPGQARETQYF